This TCR beta chain was sequenced in a study of blood T cell repertoires in COVID-19. Study-level background: PBMCs, B-cell-depleted T cells, or T cells were the source of the cDNA or gDNA that made up the material.

Libraries were prepared by immunoSEQ multiplex PCR; TCRdb keeps only in-frame clonotypes and omits some of them. The data show tens of thousands of clones, 80% seen once. This CDR3 spans 15 amino acids. V shed 6 bases and J shed 7 bases, with 21 bases lying between them. Germline-derived CDR1 and CDR2 are MNHEY and SMNVEV (reference sequence). The sequenced sample was peripheral blood. V is TRBV27 and J is TRBJ1-1; unclear D gene. The TCR sequence derives from a woman in her 70s with acute or convalescent COVID-19. The CDR3 nucleotides are TGTGCCAGCAGCCCCCTCGACCGAAGGCTAGATGAAGCTTTCTTT. It is translated as CASSPLDRRLDEAFF.